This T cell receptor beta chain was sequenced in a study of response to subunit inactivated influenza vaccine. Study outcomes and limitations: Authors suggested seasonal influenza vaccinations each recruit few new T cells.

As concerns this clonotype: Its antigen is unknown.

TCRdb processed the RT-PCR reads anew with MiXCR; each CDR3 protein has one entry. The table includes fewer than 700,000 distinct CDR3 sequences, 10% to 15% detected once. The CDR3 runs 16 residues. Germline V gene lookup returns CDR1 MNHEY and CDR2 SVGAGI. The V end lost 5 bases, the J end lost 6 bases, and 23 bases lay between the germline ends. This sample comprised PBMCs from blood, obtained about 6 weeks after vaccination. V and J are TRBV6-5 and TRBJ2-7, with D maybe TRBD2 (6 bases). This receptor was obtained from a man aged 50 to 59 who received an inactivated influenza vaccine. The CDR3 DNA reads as TGTGCCAGCAGTCTACGGTATACGGGACTCCTGAGCGAGCAGTACTTC. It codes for CASSLRYTGLLSEQYF.